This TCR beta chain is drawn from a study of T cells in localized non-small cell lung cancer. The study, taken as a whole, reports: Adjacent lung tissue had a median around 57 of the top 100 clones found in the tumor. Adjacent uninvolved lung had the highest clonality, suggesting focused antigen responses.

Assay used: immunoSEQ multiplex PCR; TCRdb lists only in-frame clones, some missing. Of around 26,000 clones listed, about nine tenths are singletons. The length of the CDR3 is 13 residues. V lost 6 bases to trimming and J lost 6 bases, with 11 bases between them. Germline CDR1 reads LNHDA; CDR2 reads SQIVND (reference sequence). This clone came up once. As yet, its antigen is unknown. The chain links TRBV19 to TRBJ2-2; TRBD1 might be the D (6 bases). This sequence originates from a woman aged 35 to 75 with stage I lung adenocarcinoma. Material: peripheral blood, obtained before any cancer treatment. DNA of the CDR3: TGTGCCAGTAGGGAAACAGGGTCCGGGGAGCTGTTTTTT. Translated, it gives CASRETGSGELFF.